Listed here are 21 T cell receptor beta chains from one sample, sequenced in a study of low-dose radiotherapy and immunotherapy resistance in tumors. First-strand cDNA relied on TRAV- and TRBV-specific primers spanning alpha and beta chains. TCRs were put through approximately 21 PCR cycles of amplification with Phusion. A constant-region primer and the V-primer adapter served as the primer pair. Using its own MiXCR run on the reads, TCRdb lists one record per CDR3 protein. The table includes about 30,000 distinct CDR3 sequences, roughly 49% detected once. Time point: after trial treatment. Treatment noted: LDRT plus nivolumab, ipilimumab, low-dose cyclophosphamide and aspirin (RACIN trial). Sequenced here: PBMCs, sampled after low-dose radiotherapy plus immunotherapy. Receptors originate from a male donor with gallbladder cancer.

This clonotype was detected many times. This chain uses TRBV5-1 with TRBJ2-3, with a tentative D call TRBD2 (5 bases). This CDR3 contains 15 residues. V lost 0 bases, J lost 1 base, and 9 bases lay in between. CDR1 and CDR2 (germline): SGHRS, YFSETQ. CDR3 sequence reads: CASSLDRRGTDTQYF. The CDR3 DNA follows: TGCGCCAGCAGCTTGGATCGGCGGGGCACAGATACGCAGTATTTT. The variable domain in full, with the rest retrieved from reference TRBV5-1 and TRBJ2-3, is KAGVTQTPRYLIKTRGQQVTLSCSPISGHRSVSWYQQTPGQGLQFLFEYFSETQRNKGNFPGRFSGRQFSNSRSEMNVSTLELGDSALYLCASSLDRRGTDTQYFGPGTRLTVL.

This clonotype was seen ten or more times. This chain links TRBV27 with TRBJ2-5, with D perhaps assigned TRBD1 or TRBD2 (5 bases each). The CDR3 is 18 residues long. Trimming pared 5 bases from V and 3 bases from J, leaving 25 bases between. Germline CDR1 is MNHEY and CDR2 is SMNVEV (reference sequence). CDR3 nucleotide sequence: TGTGCCAGCAGTCCAAGCGGCTTCGGGTCAGGGTTTGAAGAGACCCAGTACTTC. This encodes CASSPSGFGSGFEETQYF.

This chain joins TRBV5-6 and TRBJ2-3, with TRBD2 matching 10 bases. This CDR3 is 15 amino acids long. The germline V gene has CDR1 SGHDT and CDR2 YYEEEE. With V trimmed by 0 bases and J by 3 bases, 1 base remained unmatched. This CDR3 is CASSLAGLATDTQYF. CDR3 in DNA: TGTGCCAGCAGCTTGGCGGGACTAGCGACAGATACGCAGTATTTT.

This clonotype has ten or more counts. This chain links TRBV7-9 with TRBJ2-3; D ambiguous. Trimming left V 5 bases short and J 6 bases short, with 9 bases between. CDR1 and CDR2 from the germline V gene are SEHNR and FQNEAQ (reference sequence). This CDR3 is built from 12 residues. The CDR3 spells CASSVPGDTQYF. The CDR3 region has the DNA TGTGCCAGCAGCGTTCCCGGGGATACGCAGTATTTT.

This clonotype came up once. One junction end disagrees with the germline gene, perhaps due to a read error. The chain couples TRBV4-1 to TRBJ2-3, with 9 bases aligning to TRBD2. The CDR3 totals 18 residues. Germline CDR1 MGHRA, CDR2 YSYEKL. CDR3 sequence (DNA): TGTGCCAGCAGCCAACCCTCGGGAGGCGGGAGGGCCACAGATACGCAGTATTTT. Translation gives CASSQPSGGGRATDTQYF.

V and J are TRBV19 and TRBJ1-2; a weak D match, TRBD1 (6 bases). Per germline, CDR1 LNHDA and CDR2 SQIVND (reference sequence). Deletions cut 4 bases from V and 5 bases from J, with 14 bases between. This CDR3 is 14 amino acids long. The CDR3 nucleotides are TGTGCCAGTAGTACCGGGACATCGGATTATGGCTACACCTTC. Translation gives CASSTGTSDYGYTF.

DNA for the CDR3: TGTGCCAGCAGCTTGGTAAATCAGGACAATGAGCAGTTCTTC. It translates to CASSLVNQDNEQFF. The chain is built from TRBV5-6 and TRBJ2-1; D is unresolved. Between the trimmed V and J ends, which lost 0 bases and 5 bases, there was a span of 9 bases. Germline lookup yields CDR1 SGHDT and CDR2 YYEEEE. The CDR3 totals 14 residues. The variable domain in full, with the rest retrieved from reference TRBV5-6 and TRBJ2-1, is DAGVTQSPTHLIKTRGQQVTLRCSPKSGHDTVSWYQQALGQGPQFIFQYYEEEERQRGNFPDRFSGHQFPNYSSELNVNALLLGDSALYLCASSLVNQDNEQFFGPGTRLTVL.

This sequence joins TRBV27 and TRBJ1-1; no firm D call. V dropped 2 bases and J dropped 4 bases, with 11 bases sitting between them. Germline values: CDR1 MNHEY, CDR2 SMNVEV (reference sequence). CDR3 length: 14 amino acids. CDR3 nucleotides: TGTGCCAGCAGTTTAACGGGGTATCTCACTGAAGCTTTCTTT. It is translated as CASSLTGYLTEAFF.

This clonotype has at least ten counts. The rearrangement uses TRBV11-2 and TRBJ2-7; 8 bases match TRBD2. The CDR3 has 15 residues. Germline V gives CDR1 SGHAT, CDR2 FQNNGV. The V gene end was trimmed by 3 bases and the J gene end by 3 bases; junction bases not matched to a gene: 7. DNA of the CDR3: TGTGCCAGCAGCTTCGGGACTAGTGGGTTCTACGAGCAGTACTTC. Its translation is CASSFGTSGFYEQYF.

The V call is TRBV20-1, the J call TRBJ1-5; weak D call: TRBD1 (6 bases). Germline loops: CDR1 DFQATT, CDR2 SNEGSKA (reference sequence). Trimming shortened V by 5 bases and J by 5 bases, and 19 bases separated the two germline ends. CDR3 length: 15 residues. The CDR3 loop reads CSAALGGRGYQPQHF. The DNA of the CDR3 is TGCAGTGCTGCCCTAGGGGGTAGAGGGTATCAGCCCCAGCATTTT.

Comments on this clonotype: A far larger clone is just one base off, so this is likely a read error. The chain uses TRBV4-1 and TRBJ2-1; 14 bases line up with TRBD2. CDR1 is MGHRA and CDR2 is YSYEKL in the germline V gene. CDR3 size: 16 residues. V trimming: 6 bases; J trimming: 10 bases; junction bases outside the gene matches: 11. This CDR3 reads CASRPMGLAGVGEQFF. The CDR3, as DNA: TGCGCCAGCAGACCTATGGGACTAGCGGGAGTTGGCGAGCAGTTCTTC.

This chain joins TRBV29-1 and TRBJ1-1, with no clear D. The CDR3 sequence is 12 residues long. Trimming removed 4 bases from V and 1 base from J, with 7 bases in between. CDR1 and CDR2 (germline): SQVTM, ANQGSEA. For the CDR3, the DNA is TGCAGCGTTGGGTCGCCGAACACTGAAGCTTTCTTT. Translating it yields CSVGSPNTEAFF.

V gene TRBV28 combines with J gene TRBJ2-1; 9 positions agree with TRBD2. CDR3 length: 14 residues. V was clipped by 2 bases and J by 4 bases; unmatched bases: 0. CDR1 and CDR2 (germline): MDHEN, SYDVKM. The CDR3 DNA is TGTGCCAGCAGTTTAGCGGGAGGGTACAATGAGCAGTTCTTC. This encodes CASSLAGGYNEQFF.

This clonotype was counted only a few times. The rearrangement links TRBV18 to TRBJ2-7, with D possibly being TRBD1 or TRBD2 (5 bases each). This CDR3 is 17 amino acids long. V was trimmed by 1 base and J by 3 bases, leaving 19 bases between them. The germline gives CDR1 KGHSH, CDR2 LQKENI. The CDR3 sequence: CASSPQVGDVGYYEQYF. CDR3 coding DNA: TGTGCCAGCTCACCACAGGTAGGGGACGTTGGATACTACGAGCAGTACTTC.

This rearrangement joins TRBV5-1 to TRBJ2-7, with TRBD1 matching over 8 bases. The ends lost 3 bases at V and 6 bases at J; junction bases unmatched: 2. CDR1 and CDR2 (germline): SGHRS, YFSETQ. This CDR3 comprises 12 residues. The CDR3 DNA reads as TGCGCCAGCAGCTACGGACAGGGCGAGCAGTACTTC. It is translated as CASSYGQGEQYF.

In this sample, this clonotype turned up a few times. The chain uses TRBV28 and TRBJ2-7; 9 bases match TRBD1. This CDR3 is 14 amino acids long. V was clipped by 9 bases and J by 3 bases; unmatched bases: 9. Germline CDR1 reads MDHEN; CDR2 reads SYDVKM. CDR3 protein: CARDPRDRVYEQYF. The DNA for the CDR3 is TGTGCCAGAGATCCCCGGGACAGGGTCTACGAGCAGTACTTC.

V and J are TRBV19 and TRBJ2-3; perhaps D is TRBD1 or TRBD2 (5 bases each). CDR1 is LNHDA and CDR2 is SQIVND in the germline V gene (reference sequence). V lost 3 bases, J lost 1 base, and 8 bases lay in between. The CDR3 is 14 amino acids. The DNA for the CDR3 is TGTGCCAGTAGTATGGTGGGGGGCACAGATACGCAGTATTTT. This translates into CASSMVGGTDTQYF.

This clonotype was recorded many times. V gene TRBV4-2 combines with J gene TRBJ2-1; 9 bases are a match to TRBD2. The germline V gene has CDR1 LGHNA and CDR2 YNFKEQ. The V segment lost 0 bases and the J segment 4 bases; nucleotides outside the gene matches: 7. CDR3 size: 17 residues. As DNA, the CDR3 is TGTGCCAGCAGCCAAGAAGGGAGCGGGAGGCTTTACAATGAGCAGTTCTTC. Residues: CASSQEGSGRLYNEQFF.

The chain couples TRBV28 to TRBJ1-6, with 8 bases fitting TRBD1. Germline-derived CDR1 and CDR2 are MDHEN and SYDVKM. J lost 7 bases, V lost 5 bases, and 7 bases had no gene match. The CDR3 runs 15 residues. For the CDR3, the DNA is TGTGCCAGCAGTCCACTGGACAGGGAAAATTCACCCCTCCACTTT. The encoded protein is CASSPLDRENSPLHF.

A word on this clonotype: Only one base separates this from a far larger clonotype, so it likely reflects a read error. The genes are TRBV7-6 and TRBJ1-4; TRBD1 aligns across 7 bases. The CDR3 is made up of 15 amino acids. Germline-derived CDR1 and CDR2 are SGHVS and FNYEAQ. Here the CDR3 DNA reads TGTCCCAGCAGCTTAGTACGTGGGACAGCAGAAAAACTGTTTTTT. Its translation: CPSSLVRGTAEKLFF.

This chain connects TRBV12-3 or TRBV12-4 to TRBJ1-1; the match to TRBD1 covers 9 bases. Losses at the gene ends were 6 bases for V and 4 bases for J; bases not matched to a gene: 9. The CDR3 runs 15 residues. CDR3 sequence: CASSLGTGLRTEAFF. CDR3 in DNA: TGTGCCAGCAGCCTAGGGACAGGGCTCCGCACTGAAGCTTTCTTT.